There are many counts of the clone carrying this T cell receptor (beta chain). Antigen specificity is unknown. The CDR3 is 17 amino acids. The ends lost 1 base at V and 0 bases at J; junction bases unmatched: 7. Germline CDR1 is SQVTM and CDR2 is ANQGSEA. The data are from a study of T-cell reconstitution after alpha-beta-depleted transplantation in children. The authors prepared the TCRbeta library with unique molecular identifiers. TCRdb passed the PCR reads through MiXCR, listing each CDR3 protein once. Of 25,000 to 35,000 distinct CDR3 sequences in the sample, 5.5% to 8% were seen once. Whole-study results and caveats: After transplant, at about two months, alpha-beta T cells were reportedly derived from several hundred expanded graft clones.

Sequencing used peripheral blood, obtained 60 days after TCRalphabeta/CD19-depleted stem cell transplant. The chain uses TRBV29-1 and TRBJ2-4, with 9 bases that match TRBD1. The TCR was taken from a child less than two years old who had a stem cell transplant for acute myeloid leukemia, so the T cells may come from the graft donor. The CDR3: CSVEAPTGGRAKNIQYF. Here the CDR3 DNA reads TGCAGCGTTGAAGCCCCTACAGGGGGCCGAGCCAAAAACATTCAGTACTTC.